The clone carrying this T cell receptor (beta chain) was seen ten or more times. V dropped 6 bases and J dropped 1 base, with 16 bases sitting between them. The CDR3 extends over 15 amino acids. From germline, CDR1 is SGHDT and CDR2 YYEEEE. This entry comes from a study of blood T cell repertoires in COVID-19. Across the study: COVID-19 samples collected from the United States, Italy and Spain covered acute and convalescent phases.

Assay used: immunoSEQ multiplex PCR; TCRdb lists only in-frame clones, some missing. Among 150,000 or so clones listed, 65% to 90% were seen once. The receptor's source is a woman in her fifties or sixties with COVID-19, enrolled during active disease. The sequenced sample consisted of peripheral blood. The V call is TRBV5-6, the J call TRBJ1-1; TRBD1 might be the D (6 bases). CDR3 DNA: TGTGCCAGCAACCCGAAAGGGGGAGAGAACACTGAAGCTTTCTTT. Amino acid sequence: CASNPKGGENTEAFF.